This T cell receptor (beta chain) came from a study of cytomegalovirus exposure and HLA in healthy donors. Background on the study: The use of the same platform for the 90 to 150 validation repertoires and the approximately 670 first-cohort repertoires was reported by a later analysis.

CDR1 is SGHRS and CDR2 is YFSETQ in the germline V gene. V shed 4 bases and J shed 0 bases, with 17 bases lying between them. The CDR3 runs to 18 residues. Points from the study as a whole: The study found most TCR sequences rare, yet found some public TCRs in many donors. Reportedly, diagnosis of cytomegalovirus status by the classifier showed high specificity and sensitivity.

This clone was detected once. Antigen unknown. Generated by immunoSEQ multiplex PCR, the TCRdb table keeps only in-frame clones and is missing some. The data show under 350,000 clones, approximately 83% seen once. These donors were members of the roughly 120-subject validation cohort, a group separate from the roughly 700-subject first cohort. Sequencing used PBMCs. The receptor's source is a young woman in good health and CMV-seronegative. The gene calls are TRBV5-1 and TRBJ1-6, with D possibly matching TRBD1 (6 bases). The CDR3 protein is CASSHRDIKSSYNSPLHF. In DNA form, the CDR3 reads TGCGCCAGCAGCCATAGGGACATTAAGAGCTCCTATAATTCACCCCTCCACTTT.